This entry lists 21 T cell receptor beta chains sequenced from one sample in a study of PD-1 blockade in mismatch repair-deficient tumors. TCRdb's table, derived via immunoSEQ multiplex PCR, lists solely in-frame clones and lacks some. The table shows just under 80,000 clones, with roughly 80% occurring only once. The sample was peripheral blood, taken 44 weeks after starting pembrolizumab. The source is an adult with mismatch repair-deficient cancer.

V and J are TRBV6-6 and TRBJ2-1; D is perhaps TRBD2 (6 bases). The V gene's germline CDR1 is MNHNY and CDR2 SVGAGI (reference sequence). The CDR3 has 14 amino acids. The V gene lost 7 bases and the J gene lost 6 bases, with 16 bases spanning the gap. The CDR3 DNA reads as TGTGCCAGCACTGGAGGGGAACGGGGCAATGAGCAGTTCTTC. Its translation: CASTGGERGNEQFF.

V is TRBV9 and J is TRBJ2-1, with a possible D match to TRBD2 (6 bases). The V end lost 0 bases, the J end lost 8 bases, and 15 bases lay between the germline ends. This CDR3 is 15 amino acids long. Looked up from germline, CDR1 is SGDLS and CDR2 is YYNGEE. As DNA, the CDR3 is TGTGCCAGCAGCGTAGTCGACGGGAGTGGCGATGAGCAGTTCTTC. As protein: CASSVVDGSGDEQFF.

This rearrangement joins TRBV7-9 to TRBJ2-3; D gene uncertain. CDR1 is SEHNR and CDR2 is FQNEAQ in the germline V gene (reference sequence). V was clipped by 3 bases and J by 5 bases, with 18 bases between them. The CDR3 consists of 16 residues. DNA of the CDR3: TGTGCCAGCAGCTTTACCCTCAGCCAATTCGGAGATACGCAGTATTTT. This gives the protein CASSFTLSQFGDTQYF. Filled out from reference TRBV7-9 and TRBJ2-3, the complete variable domain reads DTGVSQNPRHKITKRGQNVTFRCDPISEHNRLYWYRQTLGQGPEFLTYFQNEAQLEKSRLLSDRFSAERPKGSFSTLEIQRTEQGDSAMYLCASSFTLSQFGDTQYFGPGTRLTVL.

J is TRBJ2-1 and V is TRBV6-5; 9 nucleotides match TRBD1. The V gene's germline CDR1 is MNHEY and CDR2 SVGAGI. The V segment lost 6 bases and the J segment 7 bases; nucleotides outside the gene matches: 7. The CDR3 length is 14 residues. The CDR3 reads CASSRDRAWNEQFF. CDR3 nucleotides: TGTGCCAGCAGCAGGGACAGGGCCTGGAATGAGCAGTTCTTC.

The chain carries TRBV7-2 and TRBJ1-4, with TRBD1 identical over 8 bases. V lost 5 bases and J lost 8; bases outside the gene matches: 7. The CDR3 is made up of 14 amino acids. The V gene's germline CDR1 is SGHTA and CDR2 FQGNSA. This CDR3 reads CASSQDRVDEKLFF. CDR3 in DNA: TGTGCCAGCAGCCAGGACAGGGTAGACGAAAAACTGTTTTTT.

The chain uses TRBV6-5 and TRBJ2-3, with D tentatively TRBD1 (5 bases). The V gene lost 5 bases and the J gene lost 2 bases, with 11 bases spanning the gap. The CDR3 consists of 14 residues. Per the germline V gene, CDR1 is MNHEY and CDR2 is SVGAGI. CDR3 nucleotides: TGTGCCAGCAGTCCCGACAGACCCACAGATACGCAGTATTTT. This encodes CASSPDRPTDTQYF.

This chain joins TRBV2 and TRBJ2-3; TRBD1 might be the D (6 bases). From germline, CDR1 is SNHLY and CDR2 FYNNEI. V lost 6 bases to trimming and J lost 6 bases, with 13 bases between them. This CDR3 is built from 13 residues. CDR3 protein: CASSGDTGDTQYF. Here the CDR3 DNA reads TGTGCCAGCAGCGGGGACACCGGTGATACGCAGTATTTT.

The V and J genes are TRBV19 and TRBJ2-2, with 7 nucleotides matching TRBD2. This CDR3 is 13 amino acids long. Germline V gene lookup returns CDR1 LNHDA and CDR2 SQIVND (reference sequence). Trimming removed 10 bases from V and 6 bases from J; junction bases left unmatched: 8. CDR3 region: CATRGEGPGELFF. Written as DNA, the CDR3 is TGTGCCACCCGGGGGGAGGGCCCCGGGGAGCTGTTTTTT.

This chain links TRBV5-4 with TRBJ2-6; 7 bases are shared with TRBD1. This CDR3 region has 15 residues. Per germline, CDR1 SGHNT and CDR2 YYREEE (reference sequence). V shed 3 bases, J shed 5 bases, and the junction held 5 bases outside the gene matches. The CDR3 DNA is TGTGCCAGCAGCTCCCGACAGGGCTGGGCCAACGTCCTGACTTTC. This gives the protein CASSSRQGWANVLTF.

This clone was seen a few times. This rearrangement joins TRBV11-2 to TRBJ2-7; 7 bases map to TRBD2. This CDR3 contains 13 residues. Looked up from germline, CDR1 is SGHAT and CDR2 is FQNNGV. The junction had 1 base not matched to a gene; V was cut back by 2 bases and J by 3 bases. The CDR3 sequence: CASSLLADYEQYF. The CDR3 coding sequence is TGTGCCAGCAGCTTACTAGCGGACTACGAGCAGTACTTC. The whole variable domain, remainder taken from reference TRBV11-2 and TRBJ2-7, is EAGVAQSPRYKIIEKRQSVAFWCNPISGHATLYWYQQILGQGPKLLIQFQNNGVVDDSQLPKDRFSAERLKGVDSTLKIQPAKLEDSAVYLCASSLLADYEQYFGPGTRLTVT.

V and J are TRBV7-3 and TRBJ2-5; D unresolved. Germline V gene lookup returns CDR1 SGHTA and CDR2 FQGTGA. The length of the CDR3 is 13 residues. Trimming left V 8 bases short and J 0 bases short, with 10 bases between. CDR3 protein: CASATEHQETQYF. CDR3 coding DNA: TGTGCCAGCGCTACCGAACACCAAGAGACCCAGTACTTC.

The rearrangement links TRBV18 to TRBJ2-5, with 10 positions matching TRBD2. The CDR3 extends over 17 amino acids. CDR1 is KGHSH and CDR2 is LQKENI in the germline V gene. V shed 3 bases and J 2 bases; nucleotides not matched to a gene: 9. CDR3 loop: CASSPLTVAGGQETQYF. CDR3 DNA sequence: TGTGCCAGCTCACCCCTTACGGTAGCGGGAGGACAAGAGACCCAGTACTTC.

The table lists this clone with a few counts. The rearrangement links TRBV25-1 to TRBJ2-2; no clear D gene. The length of the CDR3 is 12 residues. The V gene lost 4 bases and the J gene lost 5 bases, with 5 bases spanning the gap. The V gene's germline CDR1 is MGHDK and CDR2 SYGVNS. This CDR3 reads CASSVGTGELFF. CDR3 in DNA: TGTGCCAGCAGTGTTGGAACCGGGGAGCTGTTTTTT.

The chain uses TRBV5-6 and TRBJ2-3; D is perhaps TRBD1 (5 bases). The V end lost 4 bases, the J end lost 2 bases, and 8 bases lay between the germline ends. The CDR3 is 13 amino acids. Germline V gene sequence: CDR1 SGHDT, CDR2 YYEEEE. CDR3 bases: TGTGCCAGCAGCAAGACAGACACAGATACGCAGTATTTT. It yields the protein CASSKTDTDTQYF. The variable domain in full, completed from reference TRBV5-6 and TRBJ2-3, reads DAGVTQSPTHLIKTRGQQVTLRCSPKSGHDTVSWYQQALGQGPQFIFQYYEEEERQRGNFPDRFSGHQFPNYSSELNVNALLLGDSALYLCASSKTDTDTQYFGPGTRLTVL.

This clone was seen more than once but under ten times. V gene TRBV6-4 combines with J gene TRBJ1-5, with D unresolved. The CDR3 covers 13 residues. Germline V lookup: CDR1 MRHNA, CDR2 SNTAGT. Trimming stripped 0 bases from V and 9 bases from J, with 9 bases between. CDR3 sequence reads: CASSDSYQRPQHF. CDR3 DNA sequence: TGTGCCAGCAGTGACTCCTACCAAAGGCCCCAGCATTTT.

V usage is TRBV7-3 and J usage is TRBJ1-5; D is undetermined. This CDR3 contains 16 residues. V shed 2 bases and J shed 2 bases, with 13 bases lying between them. Germline assignment: CDR1 SGHTA and CDR2 FQGTGA. CDR3 nucleotide sequence: TGTGCCAGCAGCTTATGGGGTTTCGGGGGCAATCAGCCCCAGCATTTT. This encodes CASSLWGFGGNQPQHF.

The chain uses TRBV7-9 and TRBJ2-6; the D gene could be TRBD1 or TRBD2 (5 bases each). The V and J ends lost 3 bases and 2 bases respectively, with 8 bases between them. The germline V gene has CDR1 SEHNR and CDR2 FQNEAQ (reference sequence). CDR3 length equals 15 residues. The CDR3 nucleotides read TGTGCCAGCAGCTTCGAGGGGCCTGGGGCCAACGTCCTGACTTTC. Translation gives CASSFEGPGANVLTF.

The CDR3 protein is CASTDRVSEAFF. In DNA, the CDR3 is TGTGCCAGCACGGACAGGGTATCTGAAGCTTTCTTT. The chain is built from TRBV27 and TRBJ1-1, with 8 nucleotides matching TRBD1. Germline CDR1 reads MNHEY; CDR2 reads SMNVEV (reference sequence). J lost 6 bases, V lost 7 bases, and 4 bases had no gene match. This CDR3 spans 12 amino acids.

This clone was counted a few times. The chain recombines TRBV5-1 with TRBJ2-7; 7 bases fit TRBD2. The junction had 10 bases not matched to a gene; V was cut back by 4 bases and J by 0 bases. This CDR3 region has 16 residues. The germline V gene encodes CDR1 SGHRS and CDR2 YFSETQ. The CDR3 reads CASSTAGVGNSYEQYF. The CDR3 DNA sequence: TGCGCCAGCAGCACGGCGGGGGTGGGGAACTCCTACGAGCAGTACTTC.

The CDR3 nucleotides read TGTGCCAGTAGTATTAGGCCCAATCAGCCCCAGCATTTT. It encodes CASSIRPNQPQHF. The gene calls are TRBV19 and TRBJ1-5; D uncertain. V lost 3 bases and J lost 3, with 6 bases in between. The CDR3 is 13 amino acids. CDR1 and CDR2 (germline): LNHDA, SQIVND (reference sequence).

The rearrangement joins TRBV4-3 to TRBJ2-5; TRBD1 matches 7 bases. V shed 4 bases and J 5 bases; nucleotides not matched to a gene: 10. Germline V gene lookup returns CDR1 LGHNA and CDR2 YSLEER. The CDR3 has 15 residues. CDR3 loop: CASSRTVDRAETQYF. The CDR3 coding sequence is TGCGCCAGCAGCCGCACAGTTGACAGGGCCGAGACCCAGTACTTC.